One and the same sample provided the 6 T cell receptor beta chains below, sequenced in a study of T cell responses to AZD1222 COVID-19 vaccine. Sequencing was performed with immunoSEQ multiplex PCR; in TCRdb, only in-frame clones are kept and a portion is missing. This repertoire shows tens of thousands of clones, 86% found once; its top ten account for around 17%. The input for sequencing was peripheral blood, taken on day 0 of AZD1222 vaccination. The receptors were sampled from an adult in good health.

The chain links TRBV25-1 to TRBJ1-2, with D unresolved. Germline values: CDR1 MGHDK, CDR2 SYGVNS. The CDR3 sequence is 13 residues long. Trimming shortened V by 6 bases and J by 9 bases, and 17 bases separated the two germline ends. The CDR3 coding sequence is TGTGCCAGCAGCGCAGGTCAAGGTGTGAGCTACACCTTC. Protein: CASSAGQGVSYTF.

The rearrangement uses TRBV28 and TRBJ2-7; D unclear. Germline V lookup: CDR1 MDHEN, CDR2 SYDVKM. V lost 0 bases to trimming and J lost 4 bases, with 7 bases between them. The CDR3 extends over 13 amino acids. For the CDR3, the DNA is TGTGCCAGCAGTTTATGGTCCGGGTACGAGCAGTACTTC. It encodes CASSLWSGYEQYF.

The V and J genes are TRBV18 and TRBJ1-4; D may be TRBD1 (5 bases). Trimming removed 0 bases from V and 15 bases from J, with 14 bases in between. There are 13 residues in the CDR3. In germline, CDR1 is KGHSH, CDR2 LQKENI. This CDR3 reads CASSPPSKRTMFF. Here the CDR3 DNA reads TGTGCCAGCTCACCACCCAGCAAGCGGACAATGTTTTTT.

This clone occurred a few times. The chain couples TRBV18 to TRBJ2-7; 7 nucleotides agree with TRBD2. This CDR3 comprises 15 residues. After removal of 3 bases from V and 4 bases from J, the junction contained 9 bases not matched to a gene. The germline gives CDR1 KGHSH, CDR2 LQKENI. The chain's CDR3 is CASSPGGLGGYEQYF. CDR3 nucleotide sequence: TGTGCCAGCTCACCGGGAGGGCTCGGGGGGTACGAGCAGTACTTC.

The chain joins TRBV29-1 to TRBJ2-5; D call uncertain. Germline CDR1 is SQVTM and CDR2 is ANQGSEA. The CDR3 has 10 amino acids. The germline V and J ends were trimmed by 4 bases and 2 bases, with 2 bases remaining between them. The CDR3 spells CSVAQETQYF. In nucleotides, the CDR3 is TGCAGCGTTGCACAAGAGACCCAGTACTTC.

This chain links TRBV7-9 with TRBJ2-1; the D gene is possibly TRBD2 (5 bases). This CDR3 is built from 17 residues. CDR1 SEHNR and CDR2 FQNEAQ come from the germline V gene (reference sequence). V was shortened by 1 base and J by 4 bases, with 17 bases between the two germline ends. CDR3 coding DNA: TGTGCCAGCAGCTTAGGAGGTGAGGGTTTAAGGTACAATGAGCAGTTCTTC. This translates into CASSLGGEGLRYNEQFF. Using reference TRBV7-9 and TRBJ2-1 for the parts outside the CDR3, the full variable domain is DTGVSQNPRHKITKRGQNVTFRCDPISEHNRLYWYRQTLGQGPEFLTYFQNEAQLEKSRLLSDRFSAERPKGSFSTLEIQRTEQGDSAMYLCASSLGGEGLRYNEQFFGPGTRLTVL.